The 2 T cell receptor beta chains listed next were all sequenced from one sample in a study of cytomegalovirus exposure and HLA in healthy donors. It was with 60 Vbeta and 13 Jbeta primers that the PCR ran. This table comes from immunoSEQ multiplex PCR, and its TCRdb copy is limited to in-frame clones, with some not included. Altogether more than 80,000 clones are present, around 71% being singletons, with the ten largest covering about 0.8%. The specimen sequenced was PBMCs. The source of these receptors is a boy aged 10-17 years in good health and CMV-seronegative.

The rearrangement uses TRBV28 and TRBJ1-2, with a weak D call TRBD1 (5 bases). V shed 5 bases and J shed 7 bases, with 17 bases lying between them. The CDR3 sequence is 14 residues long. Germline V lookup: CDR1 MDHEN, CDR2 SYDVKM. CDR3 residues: CASSRSSLRGGYTF. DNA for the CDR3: TGTGCCAGCAGTCGGTCGTCCCTAAGGGGTGGCTACACCTTC.

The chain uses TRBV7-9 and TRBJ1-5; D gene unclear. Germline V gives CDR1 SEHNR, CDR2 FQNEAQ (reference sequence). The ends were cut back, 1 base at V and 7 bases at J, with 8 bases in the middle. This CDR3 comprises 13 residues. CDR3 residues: CASSLDVLQPQHF. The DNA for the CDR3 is TGTGCCAGCAGCTTAGACGTTCTACAGCCCCAGCATTTT.